This T cell receptor beta chain was recovered during a study of blood T cells in healthy people across ages. There are 18 residues in the CDR3. V gave up 0 bases and J gave up 0 bases, with 16 bases separating them. CDR1 LGHNA and CDR2 YNFKEQ come from the germline V gene. The study, taken as a whole, reports: Getting older went along with TCR beta diversity per million T cells dropping roughly linearly.

It was with a sample-barcoded 5' primer and a J-beta primer mix that a second PCR of about 6 to 12 cycles was run. One entry per CDR3 protein, called by TCRdb with MiXCR from the 5' RACE reads. The repertoire holds about 970,000 distinct CDR3 sequences, with just over 50% as singletons. A few counts support this clonotype. Antigen specificity is unknown. Aged about 6 to 95, donors were systemically healthy Caucasians from Russia. Every sample yielded at least 6 million isolated PBMCs. V gene TRBV4-2 combines with J gene TRBJ2-3; D remains ambiguous. The receptor's source is a woman aged 55 to 70 in good health. Sequenced material: blood. The CDR3 reads CASSQDHPSASSTDTQYF. In nucleotides, the CDR3 is TGTGCCAGCAGCCAAGATCATCCCAGCGCCTCTAGCACAGATACGCAGTATTTT.